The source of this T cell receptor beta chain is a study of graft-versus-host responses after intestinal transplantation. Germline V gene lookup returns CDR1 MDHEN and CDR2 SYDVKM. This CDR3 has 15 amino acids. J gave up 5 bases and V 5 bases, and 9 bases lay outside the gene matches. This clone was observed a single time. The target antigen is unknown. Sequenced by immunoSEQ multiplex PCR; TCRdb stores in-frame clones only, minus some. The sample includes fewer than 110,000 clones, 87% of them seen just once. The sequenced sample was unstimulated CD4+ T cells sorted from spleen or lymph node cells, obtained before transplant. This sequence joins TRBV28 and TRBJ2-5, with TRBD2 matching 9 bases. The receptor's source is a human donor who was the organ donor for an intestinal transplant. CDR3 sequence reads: CASSAGAGGGETQYF. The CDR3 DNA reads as TGTGCCAGCAGTGCCGGCGCGGGAGGGGGGGAGACCCAGTACTTC.